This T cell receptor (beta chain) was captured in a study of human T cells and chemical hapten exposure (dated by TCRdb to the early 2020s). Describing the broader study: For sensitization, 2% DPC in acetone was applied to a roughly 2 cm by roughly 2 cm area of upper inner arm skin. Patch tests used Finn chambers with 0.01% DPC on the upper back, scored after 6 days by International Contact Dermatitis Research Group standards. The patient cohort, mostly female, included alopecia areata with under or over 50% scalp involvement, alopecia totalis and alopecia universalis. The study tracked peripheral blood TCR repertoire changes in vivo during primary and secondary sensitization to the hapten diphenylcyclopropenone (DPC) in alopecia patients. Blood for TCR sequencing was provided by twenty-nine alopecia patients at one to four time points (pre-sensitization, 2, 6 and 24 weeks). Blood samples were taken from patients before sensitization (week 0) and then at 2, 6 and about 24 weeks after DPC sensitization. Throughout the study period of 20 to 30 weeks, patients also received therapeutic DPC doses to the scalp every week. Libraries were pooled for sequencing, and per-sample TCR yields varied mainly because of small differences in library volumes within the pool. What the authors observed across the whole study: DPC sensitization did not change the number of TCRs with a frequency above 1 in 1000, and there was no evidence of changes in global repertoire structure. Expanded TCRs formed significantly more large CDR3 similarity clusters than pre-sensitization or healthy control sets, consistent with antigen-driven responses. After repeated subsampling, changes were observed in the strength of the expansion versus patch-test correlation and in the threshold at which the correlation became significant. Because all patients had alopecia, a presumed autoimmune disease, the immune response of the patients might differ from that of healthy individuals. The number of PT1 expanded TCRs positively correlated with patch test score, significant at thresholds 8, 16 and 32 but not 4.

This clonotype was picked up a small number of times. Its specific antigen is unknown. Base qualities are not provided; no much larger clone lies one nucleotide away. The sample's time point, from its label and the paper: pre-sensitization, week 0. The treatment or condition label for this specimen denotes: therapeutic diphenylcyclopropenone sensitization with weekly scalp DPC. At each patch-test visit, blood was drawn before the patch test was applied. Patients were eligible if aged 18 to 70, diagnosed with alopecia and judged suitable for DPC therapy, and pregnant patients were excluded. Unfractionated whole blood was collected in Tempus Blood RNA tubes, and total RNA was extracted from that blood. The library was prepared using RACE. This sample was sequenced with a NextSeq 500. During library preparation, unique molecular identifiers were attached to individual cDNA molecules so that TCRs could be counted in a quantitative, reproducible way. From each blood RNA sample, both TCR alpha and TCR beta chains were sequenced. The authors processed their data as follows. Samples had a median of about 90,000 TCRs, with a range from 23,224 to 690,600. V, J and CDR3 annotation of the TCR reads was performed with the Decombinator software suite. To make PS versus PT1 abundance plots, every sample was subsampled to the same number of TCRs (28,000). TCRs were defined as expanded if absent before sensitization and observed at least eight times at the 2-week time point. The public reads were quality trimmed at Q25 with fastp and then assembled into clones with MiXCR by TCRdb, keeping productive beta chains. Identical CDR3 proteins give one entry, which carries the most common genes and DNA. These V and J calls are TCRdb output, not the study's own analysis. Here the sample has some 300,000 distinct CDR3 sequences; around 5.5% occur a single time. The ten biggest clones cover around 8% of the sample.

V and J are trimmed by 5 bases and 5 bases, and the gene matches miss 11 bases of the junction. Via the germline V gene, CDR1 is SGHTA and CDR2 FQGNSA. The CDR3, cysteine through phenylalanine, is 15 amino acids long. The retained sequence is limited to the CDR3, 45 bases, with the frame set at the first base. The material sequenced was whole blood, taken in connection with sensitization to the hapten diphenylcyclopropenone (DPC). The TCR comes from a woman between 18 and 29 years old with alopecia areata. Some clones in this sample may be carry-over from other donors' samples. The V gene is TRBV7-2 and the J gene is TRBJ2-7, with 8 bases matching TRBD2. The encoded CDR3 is CASSSWTGGPDEQYF. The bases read TGTGCCAGCAGCAGTTGGACGGGGGGGCCGGACGAGCAGTACTTC.